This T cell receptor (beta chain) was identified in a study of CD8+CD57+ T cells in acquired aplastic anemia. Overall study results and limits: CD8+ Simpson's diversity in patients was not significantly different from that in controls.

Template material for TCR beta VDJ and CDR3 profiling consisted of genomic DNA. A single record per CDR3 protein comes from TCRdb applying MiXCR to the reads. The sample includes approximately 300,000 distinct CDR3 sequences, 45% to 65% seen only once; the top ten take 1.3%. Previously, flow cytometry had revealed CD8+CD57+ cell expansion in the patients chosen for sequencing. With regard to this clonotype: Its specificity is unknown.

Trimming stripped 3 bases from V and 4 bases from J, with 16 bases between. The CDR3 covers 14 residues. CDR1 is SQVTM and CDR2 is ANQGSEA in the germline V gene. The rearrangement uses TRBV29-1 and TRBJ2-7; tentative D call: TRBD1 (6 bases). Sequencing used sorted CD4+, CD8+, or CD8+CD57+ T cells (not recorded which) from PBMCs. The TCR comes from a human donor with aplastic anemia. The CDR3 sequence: CSVEDRSGQYEQYF. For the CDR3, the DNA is TGCAGCGTTGAGGACCGCTCCGGACAGTACGAGCAGTACTTC.